A selection of T cell receptor beta chains follows, all from one sample in a study of identifying expanded T cells in peripheral blood. Some clones are missing from TCRdb's copy, which holds only in-frame ones; the method was immunoSEQ multiplex PCR. The repertoire includes under 100,000 clones, approximately 84% of them detected once, and around 4% sits in the top ten. Sequenced material: blood. The receptors here all came from a person between 18 and 69 years old in good health. CDR3s include the opening cysteine and the closing phenylalanine or tryptophan. D genes are given only for firm matches.

d_gene: TRBD2
v_gene: TRBV27
CDR3aa: CASSFGGLGTDTQYF

d_gene: -
v_gene: TRBV11-3
CDR3aa: CASSLGLEGMGHEQFF

d_gene: -
v_gene: TRBV27
CDR3aa: CASSLFNNHNEQFF

d_gene: -
v_gene: TRBV19
CDR3aa: CASSAPPGRSTGNTIYF

d_gene: TRBD1
v_gene: TRBV5-4
CDR3aa: CASSLVGTDKETQYF

d_gene: -
v_gene: TRBV11-2
CDR3aa: CASSLHSTAKNIQYF

d_gene: TRBD1
v_gene: TRBV7-9
CDR3aa: CASSFGTGAPSGNTIYF

d_gene: -
v_gene: TRBV11-3
CDR3aa: CASTPFRAEDEQYF

d_gene: -
v_gene: TRBV9
CDR3aa: CASSATGSPILSRYTF

d_gene: -
v_gene: TRBV4-1
CDR3aa: CASSHSDTAYNEQFF

d_gene: -
v_gene: TRBV5-1
CDR3aa: CASSKHQGSANYGYTF

d_gene: -
v_gene: TRBV29-1
CDR3aa: CSVGGMRYGYTF

d_gene: TRBD1
v_gene: TRBV5-6
CDR3aa: CASLRLDRGLSKTQYF

d_gene: TRBD2
v_gene: TRBV11-2
CDR3aa: CASSLGTSGTGELFF

d_gene: -
v_gene: TRBV9
CDR3aa: CASSVPPTTEAFF

d_gene: -
v_gene: TRBV2
CDR3aa: CASSIRGSAKNIQYF

d_gene: -
v_gene: TRBV6-6
CDR3aa: CASSYEYTEAFF

d_gene: TRBD2
v_gene: TRBV7-2
CDR3aa: CASSLGITSGGRETQYF

d_gene: -
v_gene: TRBV5-1
CDR3aa: CASSLAPGQGYGYTF

d_gene: -
v_gene: TRBV7-2
CDR3aa: CASSNQGRGTEAFF

d_gene: TRBD1
v_gene: TRBV13
CDR3aa: CASSLGGTGGPNSPLHF

d_gene: -
v_gene: TRBV6-5
CDR3aa: CASTAPGGGQQFF

d_gene: -
v_gene: TRBV5-5
CDR3aa: CASSLTPEGYNEQFF

d_gene: -
v_gene: TRBV2
CDR3aa: CASSDRMSNQPQHF

d_gene: -
v_gene: TRBV7-9
CDR3aa: CASSLRRGQPQHF

d_gene: TRBD2
v_gene: TRBV9
CDR3aa: CASSVGGLADEQFF

d_gene: -
v_gene: TRBV6-5
CDR3aa: CASSDGGTNEKLFF

d_gene: -
v_gene: TRBV5-6
CDR3aa: CASSPFPGSPVGDTQYF

d_gene: TRBD1
v_gene: TRBV10-3
CDR3aa: CAISAYLPGQGSTEAFF

d_gene: -
v_gene: TRBV7-2
CDR3aa: CASSSPPAAEAFF

d_gene: -
v_gene: TRBV6-5
CDR3aa: CASSLTKVNIQYF

d_gene: -
v_gene: TRBV15
CDR3aa: CATSRDPWVAPLHF

d_gene: -
v_gene: TRBV2
CDR3aa: CASSVGGPVIGELFF

d_gene: TRBD1
v_gene: TRBV5-1
CDR3aa: CASSRGQGGTEAFF

d_gene: TRBD2
v_gene: TRBV4-1
CDR3aa: CASSQVLSGGSYEQYF

d_gene: TRBD2
v_gene: TRBV6-4
CDR3aa: CASSGTSGGADTQYF

d_gene: -
v_gene: TRBV7-8
CDR3aa: CASSLRAGTNTGELFF

d_gene: -
v_gene: TRBV6-1
CDR3aa: CASSEPYEQYF

d_gene: -
v_gene: TRBV4-3
CDR3aa: CASSQVVGTTYNEQFF

d_gene: TRBD1
v_gene: TRBV7-2
CDR3aa: CASSVVGQGIEKLFF

d_gene: -
v_gene: TRBV5-4
CDR3aa: CASSLVRGNEQFF

d_gene: -
v_gene: TRBV7-6
CDR3aa: CASSGTNEKLFF

d_gene: -
v_gene: TRBV5-4
CDR3aa: CASSLQATNEKLFF

d_gene: -
v_gene: TRBV6-6
CDR3aa: CASLEAVNYGYTF

d_gene: TRBD1
v_gene: TRBV6-1
CDR3aa: CASSEPGQGANEQFF

d_gene: -
v_gene: TRBV7-9
CDR3aa: CASSLVRVHEQYF

d_gene: -
v_gene: TRBV5-4
CDR3aa: CASSLGGPGNTIYF

d_gene: -
v_gene: TRBV7-2
CDR3aa: CASSRHNRDATQYF

d_gene: TRBD1
v_gene: TRBV19
CDR3aa: CASSGQGSGETQYF

d_gene: -
v_gene: TRBV7-8
CDR3aa: CASARLGGRGYSNQPQHF

d_gene: TRBD2
v_gene: TRBV2
CDR3aa: CASSDQRGRQETQYF

d_gene: TRBD1
v_gene: TRBV5-5
CDR3aa: CASSWDSGNYGYTF